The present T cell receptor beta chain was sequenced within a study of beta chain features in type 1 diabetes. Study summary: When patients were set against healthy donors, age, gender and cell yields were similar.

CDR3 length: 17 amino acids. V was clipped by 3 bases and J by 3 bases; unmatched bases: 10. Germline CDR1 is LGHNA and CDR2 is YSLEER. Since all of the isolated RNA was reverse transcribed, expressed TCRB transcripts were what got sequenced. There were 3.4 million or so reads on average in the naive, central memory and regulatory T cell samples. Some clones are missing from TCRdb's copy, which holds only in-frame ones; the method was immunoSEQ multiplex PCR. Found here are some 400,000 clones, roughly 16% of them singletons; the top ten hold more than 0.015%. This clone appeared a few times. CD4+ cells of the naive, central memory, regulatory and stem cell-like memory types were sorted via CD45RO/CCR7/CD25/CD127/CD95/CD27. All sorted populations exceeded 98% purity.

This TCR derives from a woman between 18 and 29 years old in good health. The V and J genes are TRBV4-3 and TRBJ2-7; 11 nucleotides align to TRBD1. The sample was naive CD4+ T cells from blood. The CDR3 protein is CASSQSPRTGGFYEQYF. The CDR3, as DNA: TGCGCCAGCAGCCAGAGCCCCCGGACAGGGGGCTTCTACGAGCAGTACTTC.